The rows below give T cell receptor beta chains drawn from one sample of a study of T cells in Graves' hyperthyroidism and ophthalmopathy. From the multiplex PCR reads, TCRdb called clonotypes with MiXCR, one entry per CDR3 protein. The profile covers under 350,000 distinct CDR3 sequences, with less than 15% appearing a single time and roughly 8.5% taken by the ten largest. The sample comprised blood. The receptors come from a woman in her twenties or thirties with Graves' hyperthyroidism that later progressed to Graves' ophthalmopathy. Both conserved end residues are part of each CDR3. A D gene is named only where the DNA matches it firmly. Expanded clones are given a class, and other clones once, few, many or no size at all.

v_gene	d_gene	abundance	j_gene	CDR3nt	CDR3aa
TRBV5-6	.	few	TRBJ2-1	TGTGCCAGCAGCTTGTTACTAGAAGGCAATGAGCAGTTCTTC	CASSLLLEGNEQFF
TRBV9	.	few	TRBJ2-2	TGTGCCAGCAGCGTTACCGCGGGCGCGAACACCGGGGAGCTGTTTTTT	CASSVTAGANTGELFF
TRBV9	TRBD1	.	TRBJ2-3	TGTGCCAGCAGCGCCTGGGACAGACCAGATACGCAGTATTTT	CASSAWDRPDTQYF
TRBV9	TRBD1	few	TRBJ2-5	TGTGCCAGCAGCGCTTACGGGACAGAAGAGACCCAGTACTTC	CASSAYGTEETQYF
TRBV10-3	.	many	TRBJ2-7	TGTGCCGCCCAAAGGGGGGTCGAGAACGAGCAGTACTTC	CAAQRGVENEQYF
TRBV7-2	TRBD1	many	TRBJ2-7	TGTGCCAGCAGCCCGCGGACAGGGTTGAACGAGCAGTACTTC	CASSPRTGLNEQYF
TRBV19	.	.	TRBJ2-3	TGTGCCAGTAAGGCCTTAGCGAAGGGCACAGATACGCAGTATTTT	CASKALAKGTDTQYF
TRBV11-1	TRBD1	many	TRBJ2-1	TGTGCCAGCAGCGCCAGCACCGGGACAGGGAACTACAATGAGCAGTTCTTC	CASSASTGTGNYNEQFF
TRBV7-8	.	many	TRBJ2-7	TGTGCCAGCAGCTTAGGGGGCGGCTTAGGCTTCTACGAGCAGTACTTC	CASSLGGGLGFYEQYF
TRBV11-1	.	many	TRBJ2-7	TGTGCCAGCAGCTTAGAGTCCCCCGACGAGCAGTACTTC	CASSLESPDEQYF
TRBV5-8	TRBD1	few	TRBJ2-1	TGTGCCAGCAGCTTGGGGCAGGGGGCGGTCAATGAGCAGTTCTTC	CASSLGQGAVNEQFF
TRBV6-1	.	many	TRBJ1-5	TGTGCCAGCAGTCTTACAGGGTACGGCAATCAGCCCCAGCATTTT	CASSLTGYGNQPQHF
TRBV20-1	.	many	TRBJ2-1	TGCAGTGCTAGAGGCTGGGACATCCAAGAATACAATGAGCAGTTCTTC	CSARGWDIQEYNEQFF
TRBV6-2/TRBV6-3	.	many	TRBJ2-7	TGTGCCAGCAGTTACTTTGCCAGCTCCTACGAGCAGTACTTC	CASSYFASSYEQYF
TRBV7-2	.	many	TRBJ2-2	TGTGCCAGCAGGGCCGCGGGACTCTCGAGCACCGGGGAGCTGTTTTTT	CASRAAGLSSTGELFF
TRBV6-2/TRBV6-3	TRBD2	many	TRBJ2-1	TGTGCCAGCAGCGGGACTAGCGGGACTTCCTACAATGAGCAGTTCTTC	CASSGTSGTSYNEQFF
TRBV20-1	.	.	TRBJ2-5	TGCAGTGCTGACTCTAGCGCCCAAGAGACCCAGTACTTC	CSADSSAQETQYF
TRBV20-1	.	.	TRBJ2-2	TGCAGTGCTAGAGGGACGGCGAACACCGGGGAGCTGTTTTTT	CSARGTANTGELFF
TRBV5-8	.	.	TRBJ1-5	TGTGCCAGCAGCTTGGACGGGATTGGTCAGCCCCAGCATTTT	CASSLDGIGQPQHF
TRBV29-1	TRBD1	many	TRBJ2-1	TGCAGCGTCGGGACAGGGGCCTACAATGAGCAGTTCTTC	CSVGTGAYNEQFF
TRBV7-2	.	many	TRBJ1-2	TGTGCCAGCAGCTTCATATCTTCGGGATCCGATCCTGGCTACACCTTC	CASSFISSGSDPGYTF
TRBV18	TRBD1	once	TRBJ1-1	TGTGCCAGCTCACATCCGACAGGGGACACTGAAGCTTTCTTT	CASSHPTGDTEAFF
TRBV24-1	TRBD1	many	TRBJ1-4	TGTGCCACCAGTGACGGACAGGGCAGAAATGAAAAACTGTTTTTT	CATSDGQGRNEKLFF
TRBV7-2	TRBD1	many	TRBJ2-2	TGTGCCAGCAGCCTACCCGGACAGGGGCGTACCACCGGGGAGCTGTTTTTT	CASSLPGQGRTTGELFF
TRBV12-3/TRBV12-4	TRBD1	many	TRBJ2-3	TGTGCCAGCAGTTTAGCGGACAGGGGAGGCTTGGATACGCAGTATTTT	CASSLADRGGLDTQYF
TRBV20-1	.	many	TRBJ1-1	TGCAGTGCTAGAGGTCCAGGGGCCACTGAAGCTTTCTTT	CSARGPGATEAFF
TRBV30	.	many	TRBJ2-1	TGTGCCTCGAACCAGGGATACAATGAGCAGTTCTTC	CASNQGYNEQFF
TRBV19	.	.	TRBJ1-5	TGTGCCAGTGGCAATTGGGATGAAGATCAGCCCCAGCATTTT	CASGNWDEDQPQHF
TRBV27	.	many	TRBJ2-7	TGTGCCAGCAGTTTATCGGTTGCAGGGCGGTACGAGCAGTACTTC	CASSLSVAGRYEQYF
TRBV15	.	many	TRBJ1-5	TGTGCCACCAGCAGAGATCAGGCCCGCCAGCATTTT	CATSRDQARQHF
TRBV4-3	.	.	TRBJ2-3	TGCGCCAGCAGCCAGAACCCCCCTACTAGTACTCAAGATACGCAGTATTTT	CASSQNPPTSTQDTQYF